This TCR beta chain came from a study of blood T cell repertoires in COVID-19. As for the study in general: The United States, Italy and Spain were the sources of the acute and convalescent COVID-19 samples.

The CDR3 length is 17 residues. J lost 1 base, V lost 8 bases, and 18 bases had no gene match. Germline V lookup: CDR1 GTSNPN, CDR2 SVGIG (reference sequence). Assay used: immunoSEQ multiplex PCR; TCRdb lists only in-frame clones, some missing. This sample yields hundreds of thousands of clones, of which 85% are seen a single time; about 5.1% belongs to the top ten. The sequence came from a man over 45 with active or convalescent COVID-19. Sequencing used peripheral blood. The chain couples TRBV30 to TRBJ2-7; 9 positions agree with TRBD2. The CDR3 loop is CAHGKEGGRAGSYEQYF. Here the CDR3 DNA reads TGTGCCCACGGCAAAGAGGGCGGGAGGGCCGGTTCCTACGAGCAGTACTTC.